Sequencing of this T cell receptor delta chain was carried out in a study of γδ T cells in repeated Plasmodium falciparum infection. Vgamma9/Vdelta2+ and Vdelta2-negative gammadelta T cells were flow-sorted from PBMC for bulk sequencing. TCRdb re-called clones from the multiplex PCR reads via CATT. The sample includes approximately 90,000 delta-chain clones, 0.8% to 1% of them seen just once. The CDR3 runs to 19 residues. Looked up from germline, CDR1 is GEAIGNYY and CDR2 is EKD. V dropped 0 bases and J dropped 8; count of bases not matched to a gene: 21. This clone was detected a few times. A read error is the likely source, as a far larger clone sits one nucleotide away. The same CDR3 can be traced to other DNA sequences in this sample.

Sequenced input: gamma-delta T cells from blood. The sequence derives from a pool of human donors (malaria-infected and uninfected, not separated). This chain connects TRDV2 to TRDJ1, with TRDD3 matching over 9 bases. No J gene was available from TCRdb, and it was assigned here by a germline match of the DNA. CDR3 DNA sequence: TGTGCCTGTGACACCGGGGGGTACTGGGGGACCCCGGGGATCGACAAACTCATCTTT. Translation: CACDTGGYWGTPGIDKLIF.